This record concerns one T cell receptor (beta chain) sequence. Its antigen is unknown. Germline V CDR1 and CDR2: LNHDA, SQIVND (reference sequence). This CDR3 spans 16 amino acids. The V end was cut by 0 bases, the J end by 2 bases, with 13 bases between. This sample is drawn from a study of T cells after posttransplantation cyclophosphamide. A marrow graft followed busulfan-fludarabine conditioning, with cyclophosphamide on days +3 and +4. Whole-study findings and limits: TRB overlap between skin or GI tissue T cells and blood was limited.

The protocol was immunoSEQ multiplex PCR, while the TCRdb copy is restricted to in-frame clones and leaves out a portion. The data contain over 15,000 clones, 70% to 80% of them seen just once; the ten biggest clones take up roughly a quarter. This chain joins TRBV19 and TRBJ1-2; D perhaps matches TRBD1 (6 bases). This TCR was recovered from a male patient aged 30 to 40 who received an allogeneic stem cell transplant from a related donor, was CMV-positive, and had acute GVHD only. Some T cells may originate from the graft donor. The starting material was PBMCs, obtained after an allogeneic stem cell transplant with post-transplant cyclophosphamide. The DNA of the CDR3 is TGTGCCAGTAGTATAGACTCCGGGACATCGAACTATGGCTACACCTTC. This gives the protein CASSIDSGTSNYGYTF. Supplemented by reference TRBV19 and TRBJ1-2, the full variable domain reads DGGITQSPKYLFRKEGQNVTLSCEQNLNHDAMYWYRQDPGQGLRLIYYSQIVNDFQKGDIAEGYSVSREKKESFPLTVTSAQKNPTAFYLCASSIDSGTSNYGYTFGSGTRLTVV.